This T cell receptor beta chain was identified during a study of T-cell memory formation after mild COVID-19. Findings of the study overall: The study found balanced CD4/CD8 in clones contracting day 15 to 85 and a CD4+ lean in later expanders. Contracting CD4+ clones sat mainly in CM and EM; CD8+ in EMRA. Second-wave clones with a day 37 peak had unconfirmed SARS-CoV-2 specificity.

Trimming removed 0 bases at V and 5 bases at J, with 7 bases between. The length of the CDR3 is 13 residues. Germline CDR1 and CDR2: SGHTA and FQGNSA. TCR alpha and TCR beta cDNA libraries carrying sample barcodes and UMIs were produced by 5'RACE using constant-segment primers. Using its own MiXCR run on the 5' RACE reads, TCRdb lists one record per CDR3 protein. The sample yields some 350,000 distinct CDR3 sequences, about an eighth seen once. This clonotype showed up many times. Its antigen is unknown. The receptor was isolated from a man aged 18 to 35 who had mild COVID-19 (a few samples of this study predate the infection). Cell type and time point are not known. The rearrangement joins TRBV7-2 to TRBJ2-5; D gene unclear. The sample taken for sequencing was PBMCs or a T cell subset sorted from them (not recorded which). The CDR3 loop is CASSLALRETQYF. In nucleotides, the CDR3 is TGTGCCAGCAGCTTAGCGCTTCGGGAGACCCAGTACTTC.